The rows below give T cell receptor beta chains drawn from one sample of a study of OX40 agonist ivuxolimab in advanced cancers. The data were produced by immunoSEQ multiplex PCR, yet TCRdb's version contains in-frame clones alone and is incomplete. This table holds about 58,000 clones, about 86% found once. The material sequenced was CD4+ or CD8+ T cells sorted from blood, taken in a trial of the OX40 agonist ivuxolimab. The receptors were gathered from an adult with an advanced solid tumor such as melanoma, head and neck, liver or kidney cancer. Both conserved end residues are part of each CDR3. Each record gives: J gene, V gene, D gene, CDR3 protein, CDR3 DNA. D genes are given only for firm matches.

TRBJ2-3,TRBV7-9,TRBD2,CASSPGTSGFTDTQYF,TGTGCCAGCAGCCCAGGGACTAGCGGATTCACAGATACGCAGTATTTT
TRBJ1-1,TRBV5-8,NA,CASSPSPLTTEAFF,TGTGCCAGCAGCCCTAGCCCTCTGACCACTGAAGCTTTCTTT
TRBJ1-2,TRBV7-8,TRBD1,CASSAPGQVGGYTF,TGTGCCAGCAGCGCACCTGGACAGGTCGGGGGCTACACCTTC
TRBJ1-5,TRBV19,TRBD1,CASSTGGTNNQPQHF,TGTGCCAGTAGTACAGGGGGGACAAACAATCAGCCCCAGCATTTT
TRBJ2-2,TRBV5-4,TRBD1,CASSLGTGRIGELFF,TGTGCCAGCAGCTTGGGGACAGGCCGTATCGGGGAGCTGTTTTTT
TRBJ2-2,TRBV7-6,NA,CASRWARGTGELFF,TGTGCCAGCAGATGGGCCCGGGGCACCGGGGAGCTGTTTTTT
TRBJ2-5,TRBV5-1,TRBD1,CASSDGTGVETQYF,TGCGCCAGCAGCGACGGGACAGGGGTAGAGACCCAGTACTTC
TRBJ1-6,TRBV9,NA,CASTSSSSYNSPLHF,TGTGCCAGCACGTCTTCGAGCTCCTATAATTCACCCCTCCACTTT
TRBJ1-4,TRBV25-1,NA,CASSEFGDGPKKLFF,TGTGCCAGCAGTGAATTTGGGGACGGTCCGAAAAAACTGTTTTTT
TRBJ2-2,TRBV7-8,NA,CASSLEVYGVWARAGELFF,TGTGCCAGCAGCTTAGAGGTATACGGAGTGTGGGCTCGTGCCGGGGAGCTGTTTTTT